This T cell receptor beta chain was sequenced for a study of CD8+CD57+ T cells in acquired aplastic anemia. Study-level results: Shared by patients and controls, around 27 CD8+ CDR3s were abundant in patients.

The template used for profiling TCR beta VDJ and CDR3 was genomic DNA. TCRdb independently ran MiXCR on the reads; one entry per CDR3 protein. In the table there are roughly 100,000 distinct CDR3 sequences, 55% to 70% of which are singletons. As concerns this clonotype: Antigen unknown.

The J segment lost 3 bases and the V segment lost 3 bases, leaving 12 bases of the junction unmatched. The CDR3 covers 17 residues. The germline CDR1 and CDR2 sequences are SGHAT and FQDESV (reference sequence). Flow cytometry had shown expanded CD8+CD57+ cells in the patients chosen for sequencing. The sample taken for sequencing was sorted CD4+, CD8+, or CD8+CD57+ T cells (not recorded which) from PBMCs. V gene TRBV11-1 combines with J gene TRBJ2-5, with TRBD1 identical over 8 bases. The clonotype comes from a human donor with aplastic anemia. The CDR3 DNA follows: TGTGCCAGCAGCTTGGGCGATCGGACAGGGAACGAAGAGACCCAGTACTTC. As protein: CASSLGDRTGNEETQYF.